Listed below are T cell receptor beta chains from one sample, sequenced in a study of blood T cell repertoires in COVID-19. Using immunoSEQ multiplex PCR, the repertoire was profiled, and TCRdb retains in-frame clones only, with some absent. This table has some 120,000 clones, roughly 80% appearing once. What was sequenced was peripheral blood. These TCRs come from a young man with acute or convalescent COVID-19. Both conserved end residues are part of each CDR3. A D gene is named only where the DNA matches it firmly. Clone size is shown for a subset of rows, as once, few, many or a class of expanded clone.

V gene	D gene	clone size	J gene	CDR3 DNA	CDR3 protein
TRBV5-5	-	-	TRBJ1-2	TGTGCCAGCAGCTTGGAGAGGGAAGCTAACTATGGCTACACCTTC	CASSLEREANYGYTF
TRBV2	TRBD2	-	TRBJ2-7	TGTGCCAGCAGTGATGAGCGGGGGTCCTACGAGCAGTACTTC	CASSDERGSYEQYF
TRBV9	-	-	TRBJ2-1	TGTGCCAGCAGCCCCGCGGGACTTCAGCAGTTCTTC	CASSPAGLQQFF
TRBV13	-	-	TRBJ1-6	TGTGCCAGCAGTATTCGCTCCTATAATTCACCCCTCCACTTT	CASSIRSYNSPLHF
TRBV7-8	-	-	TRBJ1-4	TGTGCCAGCAGCGATAACGGTCTTCTTAATGAAAAACTGTTTTTT	CASSDNGLLNEKLFF
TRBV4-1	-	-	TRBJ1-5	TGCGCCAGCAGCCAAGATCCATATCAGCCCCAGCATTTT	CASSQDPYQPQHF
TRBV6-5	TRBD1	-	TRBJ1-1	TGTGCCAGCAAAGGGGCGGACAGGGGGTACACTGAAGCTTTCTTT	CASKGADRGYTEAFF
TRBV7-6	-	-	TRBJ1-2	TGTGCCAGCAGCTTAGAAGGGGGATATGGCTACACCTTC	CASSLEGGYGYTF
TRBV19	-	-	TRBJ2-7	TGTGCCAGTAGTATGGCAGGGGCTCACTACGAGCAGTACTTC	CASSMAGAHYEQYF
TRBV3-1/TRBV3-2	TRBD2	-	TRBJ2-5	TGTGCCAGCAGCCATAGCGGGGGGGCTTTCGAGACCCAGTACTTC	CASSHSGGAFETQYF
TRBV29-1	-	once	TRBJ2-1	TGCAGCGGTGCTGGTTCGTTTTTGAGCTCCTACAATGAGCAGTTCTTC	CSGAGSFLSSYNEQFF
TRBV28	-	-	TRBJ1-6	TGTGCCAGCAGCTCCCCCTTACAGAGCTCCTATAATTCACCCCTCCACTTT	CASSSPLQSSYNSPLHF
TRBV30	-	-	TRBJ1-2	TGTGCCTGGAGTGAAACAGACCACCTGGGCTACACCTTC	CAWSETDHLGYTF
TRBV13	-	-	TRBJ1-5	TGTGCCAGCAGCTTATTTGGCAGCAATCAGCCCCAGCATTTT	CASSLFGSNQPQHF
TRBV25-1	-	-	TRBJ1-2	TGTGCCAGCAGTGAAACAGGGAGGGACTATGGCTACACCTTC	CASSETGRDYGYTF
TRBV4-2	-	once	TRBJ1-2	TGTGCCAGCAGCCACCGCTATGGCTACACCTTC	CASSHRYGYTF
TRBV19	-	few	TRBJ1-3	TGTGCCAGTAGTCTAGACAGCGGCCCTGGAAACACCATATATTTT	CASSLDSGPGNTIYF
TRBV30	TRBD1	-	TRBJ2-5	TGTGCCTGGGGGACAGGGAGAGAGACCCAGTACTTC	CAWGTGRETQYF
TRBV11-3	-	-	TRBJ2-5	TGTGCCAGCAGCTTAGCCGGGGAGACCCAGTACTTC	CASSLAGETQYF
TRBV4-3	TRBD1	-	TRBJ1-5	TGCGCCAGCAGCCCGGGACAGGGAAACAATCAGCCCCAGCATTTT	CASSPGQGNNQPQHF
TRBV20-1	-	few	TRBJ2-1	TGCAGTGCGCGGAGGGATGAGCAGTTCTTC	CSARRDEQFF
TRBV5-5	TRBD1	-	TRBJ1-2	TGTGCCAGCAGCTTACCTCCGGGACAGGGCTATGGCTACACCTTC	CASSLPPGQGYGYTF
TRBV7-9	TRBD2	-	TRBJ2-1	TGTGCCAGCAGCCATAGACATAGCGGGAGTGGGTACAATGAGCAGTTCTTC	CASSHRHSGSGYNEQFF
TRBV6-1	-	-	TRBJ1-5	TGTGCCAGCAGTGAAGGGCAAAGGCCCCAGCATTTT	CASSEGQRPQHF
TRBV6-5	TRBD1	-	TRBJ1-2	TGTGCCAGCAGTCCCCAGGGGGAGCCAAGCTACACCTTC	CASSPQGEPSYTF
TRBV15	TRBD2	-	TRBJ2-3	TGTGCCACCAGCAGAGCCTCGGGACTAGCGGGAGAAGGAGATACGCAGTATTTT	CATSRASGLAGEGDTQYF
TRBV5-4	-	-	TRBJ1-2	TGTGCCAGCAGCCGACCGACAGCGGGCTATGGCTACACCTTC	CASSRPTAGYGYTF
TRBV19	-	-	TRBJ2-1	TGTGCCAGTAGTGGGGCAGGGGTCTACAATGAGCAGTTCTTC	CASSGAGVYNEQFF
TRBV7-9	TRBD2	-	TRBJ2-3	TGTGCCAGCAGCTTATACGTATTTCAACCCGGGACTAGGAGGGATACGCAGTATTTT	CASSLYVFQPGTRRDTQYF
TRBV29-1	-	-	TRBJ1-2	TGCAGCGTTGTTCCCGGGGGGGTGTCGTCGGATGGCTACACCTTC	CSVVPGGVSSDGYTF
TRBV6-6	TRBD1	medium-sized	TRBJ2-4	TGTGCCAGCAGCTTCGGACAGGGGGGAAACATTCAGTACTTC	CASSFGQGGNIQYF
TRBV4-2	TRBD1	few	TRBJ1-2	TGTGCCAGCAGCCAAGATTGGGGAGGGACAGGGAACTATGGCTACACCTTC	CASSQDWGGTGNYGYTF
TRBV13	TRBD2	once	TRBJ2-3	TGTGCCAGCAGCTTAGCTTCCCGGACTAGCGGGAGGAACCCAGATACGCAGTATTTT	CASSLASRTSGRNPDTQYF
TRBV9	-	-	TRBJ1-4	TGTGCCAGCAGCGTACGAGAGGGAACTAATGAAAAACTGTTTTTT	CASSVREGTNEKLFF
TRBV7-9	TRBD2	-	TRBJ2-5	TGTGCCAGCAGCCCTCATTCTGCGGGGGGGCAGACCCAGTACTTC	CASSPHSAGGQTQYF
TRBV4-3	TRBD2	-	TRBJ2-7	TGCGCCAGCAGCCCCCAGACTAGCGGCGAGCAGTACTTC	CASSPQTSGEQYF
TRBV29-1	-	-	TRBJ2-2	TGCAGCGTTGATACCCGGGACACAACCGGGGAGCTGTTTTTT	CSVDTRDTTGELFF
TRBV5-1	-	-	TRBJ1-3	TGCGCCAGCAGCGGTTCCGGGATCTCTGGAAACACCATATATTTT	CASSGSGISGNTIYF
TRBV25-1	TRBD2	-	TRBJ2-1	TGTGCCAGCAGTGAATTGCGGGAGAACAAGGTTGAGCAGTTCTTC	CASSELRENKVEQFF
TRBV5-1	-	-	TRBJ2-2	TGCGCCAGCAGCCCGGACGGGGCCGGGGAGCTGTTTTTT	CASSPDGAGELFF